These T cell receptor beta chains were read from a single sample in a study of cytomegalovirus exposure and HLA in healthy donors. Here immunoSEQ multiplex PCR was the method, and the copy in TCRdb shows in-frame clones only, minus some. This sample has approximately 170,000 clones, with 75% to 90% found just once. Sequencing was done on a sample of PBMCs. These receptors all stem from a woman in her forties or fifties in good health and CMV-seropositive. Each CDR3 is given with its conserved first and last residue. The D gene is left open where the match is weak. For some rows the clone size is stated as once, few or many, or as a class when expanded; others skip it.

>TRBJ1-6|.|TRBV5-8|.
TGTGCCAGCAGCTTGTCCAGGCGGGATTCACCCCTCCACTTT
CASSLSRRDSPLHF
>TRBJ2-3|.|TRBV10-3|TRBD2
TGTGCCATCAGTGGGACTAGCGGGATGAGGGCAGATACGCAGTATTTT
CAISGTSGMRADTQYF
>TRBJ2-7|.|TRBV6-5|.
TGTGCCAGCAGTTCCGAAGACAGGTTCTGCGAGCAGTACTTC
CASSSEDRFCEQYF
>TRBJ2-3|.|TRBV7-3|.
TGTGCCAGCAGCCGGGACTTCACAGATACGCAGTATTTT
CASSRDFTDTQYF
>TRBJ2-6|.|TRBV19|.
TGTGCCAGTTACGACTTACGCGTCCTGACTTTC
CASYDLRVLTF
>TRBJ2-3|.|TRBV6-6|.
TGTGCCAGCAGTTACTCAGAGGGCCGGGGGGATACGCAGTATTTT
CASSYSEGRGDTQYF
>TRBJ2-7|.|TRBV5-8|TRBD1
TGTGCCAGCAGCTCGGGACAGGGGTACTACGAGCAGTACTTC
CASSSGQGYYEQYF
>TRBJ2-1|.|TRBV19|TRBD2
TGTGCCAGTAGAACTAGCGGGAGGGCCTCTGGTGAGCAGTTCTTC
CASRTSGRASGEQFF
>TRBJ2-7|.|TRBV19|.
TGTGCCAGTAGTAGTCAGGCCCTCTCCTACGAGCAGTACTTC
CASSSQALSYEQYF
>TRBJ2-7|.|TRBV4-3|.
TGCGCCAGCAGCCAAGATCGGGACTCCATCTACGAGCAGTACTTC
CASSQDRDSIYEQYF
>TRBJ2-2|.|TRBV5-1|TRBD2
TGCGCCACCAGTGGACTAGAGCTCACCGGGGAGCTGTTTTTT
CATSGLELTGELFF
>TRBJ2-1|.|TRBV7-8|TRBD2
TGTGCCAGCAGCTTCGAAATAGCGGGGGGGCAAAAGAATGAGCAGTTCTTC
CASSFEIAGGQKNEQFF
>TRBJ1-2|.|TRBV29-1|.
TGCAGCGTTGATCCCGGGGTCTATGGCTACACCTTC
CSVDPGVYGYTF
>TRBJ1-2|.|TRBV5-4|.
TGTGCCAGCAGATTCCTGGAGGGGTATGGCTACACCTTC
CASRFLEGYGYTF
>TRBJ2-1|.|TRBV7-8|.
TGTGCCAGCAGCTCGCAATCAGGGGTTCTAAATGAGCAGTTCTTC
CASSSQSGVLNEQFF
>TRBJ2-7|.|TRBV7-2|.
TGTGCCAGCAGCTTTCCGACTGATTACGAGCAGTACTTC
CASSFPTDYEQYF
>TRBJ1-2|.|TRBV18|.
TGTGCCAGCTCACCACCGGGGGCAGGGTCGAATGGCTACACCTTC
CASSPPGAGSNGYTF
>TRBJ1-2|.|TRBV7-2|.
TGTGCCAGCAGCTTAGGTCAGGTGAAGGTCTATGGCTACACCTTC
CASSLGQVKVYGYTF
>TRBJ1-1|.|TRBV10-3|TRBD1
TGTGCCATCAGGGATCTTGACAGGGTCGATGACACTGAAGCTTTCTTT
CAIRDLDRVDDTEAFF
>TRBJ2-3|.|TRBV4-1|.
TGCGCCAGCAGCCAAGGCCAAGGGGTTACTAGCACAGATACGCAGTATTTT
CASSQGQGVTSTDTQYF
>TRBJ2-5|.|TRBV6-1|.
TGTGCCAGCAGTGAGATAAGGGGAAGAGAGACCCAGTACTTC
CASSEIRGRETQYF
>TRBJ2-7|.|TRBV2|TRBD1
TGTGCCAGCACGGACAGGGGAGCGACCTACGAGCAGTACTTC
CASTDRGATYEQYF
>TRBJ2-2|once|TRBV7-2|TRBD2
TGTGCCAGCAGGACGGGACTAGCCGCCGGGGAGCTGTTTTTT
CASRTGLAAGELFF
>TRBJ1-1|.|TRBV6-1|.
TGTGCCAGCAGTTTAGAGAGGGGGGGAACTGAAGCTTTCTTT
CASSLERGGTEAFF
>TRBJ2-2|.|TRBV4-2|TRBD2
TGTGCCAGCAGCCAGGGGGCGGGAGGGCCGACCGGGGAGCTGTTTTTT
CASSQGAGGPTGELFF
>TRBJ2-5|.|TRBV6-6|.
TGTGCCAGCAGCCCCCTTCGGACAGCCCAAGAGACCCAGTACTTC
CASSPLRTAQETQYF
>TRBJ1-2|.|TRBV6-4|TRBD1
TGTGCCAGCAATCCGGGACAGGGGACGGGCGGCTACACCTTC
CASNPGQGTGGYTF
>TRBJ2-7|.|TRBV7-9|.
TGTTCCAGCAGCTTAGCAGCATACGAGCAGTACTTC
CSSSLAAYEQYF
>TRBJ2-7|few|TRBV27|.
TGTGCCAGCAGGGGCACACGGGGCTCCTACGAGCAGTACTTC
CASRGTRGSYEQYF
>TRBJ2-2|.|TRBV5-4|TRBD1
TGTGCCAGCAGCTTGGTGGGGACAGACACCGGGGAGCTGTTTTTT
CASSLVGTDTGELFF
>TRBJ2-1|.|TRBV20-1|.
TGCAGTGCGTGGCTCCTCTCCGAGCAGTTCTTC
CSAWLLSEQFF
>TRBJ2-1|.|TRBV30|TRBD1
TGTGCCTACCGGGACAGGGGGATCTATGAGCAGTTCTTC
CAYRDRGIYEQFF
>TRBJ2-3|.|TRBV11-2|.
TGTGCCAGCAGCGAAGGGTTCCGGGGAGCAGATACGCAGTATTTT
CASSEGFRGADTQYF
>TRBJ2-4|.|TRBV6-5|TRBD1
TGTGCCAGCAGTCAAAATGACAGGGGGGACATTCAGTACTTC
CASSQNDRGDIQYF
>TRBJ2-7|.|TRBV5-4|.
TGTGCCAGCAGCGACCGGGGAGGCTACGAGCAGTACTTC
CASSDRGGYEQYF
>TRBJ1-2|.|TRBV5-1|.
TGCGCCAGCAGCTTGGGGGGGGGCCTCGATGGCTACACCTTC
CASSLGGGLDGYTF
>TRBJ1-5|few|TRBV19|TRBD1
TGTGCCAGTAGGGGACAGGGAAAGAGGGGACCCCAGCATTTT
CASRGQGKRGPQHF
>TRBJ2-2|.|TRBV7-6|.
TGTGCCAGCAGCTTAGGGGCAGAAACCAACACCGGGGAGCTGTTTTTT
CASSLGAETNTGELFF
>TRBJ1-1|.|TRBV7-9|.
TGTGCCAGCAGCTTAGATGAGGGCTCCAAGGCTTTCTTT
CASSLDEGSKAFF
>TRBJ2-7|few|TRBV2|.
TGTGCCAGCAGTGGAGGCCTCGGGACACTCGTGGGCGAGCAGTACTTC
CASSGGLGTLVGEQYF
>TRBJ1-4|.|TRBV5-5|TRBD1
TGTGCCAGCAGCGTGGGACAGGGATACTATGAAAAACTGTTTTTT
CASSVGQGYYEKLFF
>TRBJ1-2|.|TRBV10-2|TRBD1
TGCGCCAGCAGTGCCAGGGGGAGCGACTATGGCTACACCTTC
CASSARGSDYGYTF
>TRBJ2-5|few|TRBV19|TRBD1
TGTGCCAGTAGTTGGACAGGGGGAGAGACCCAGTACTTC
CASSWTGGETQYF
>TRBJ1-2|.|TRBV7-9|.
TGTGCCAGCAGCTCCGTCCGGGGGTACGAACTGTATGGCTACACCTTC
CASSSVRGYELYGYTF
>TRBJ2-5|.|TRBV19|TRBD2
TGTGCCAGTAGTTTGGGTTTTTCAGCGGGAGGGGAGACCCAGTACTTC
CASSLGFSAGGETQYF
>TRBJ1-1|.|TRBV10-1|.
TGCGCCAGCAGTGGGGACAAGCTAGAAGCTTTCTTT
CASSGDKLEAFF
>TRBJ2-5|.|TRBV2|.
TGTGCCAGCAGCCCTCCAGGGGTCGGGGAGACCCAGTACTTC
CASSPPGVGETQYF
>TRBJ1-5|.|TRBV6-1|.
TGTGCCAGCAGTGATACCTATTATAGCAATCAGCCCCAGCATTTT
CASSDTYYSNQPQHF
>TRBJ2-7|.|TRBV7-2|.
TGTGCCAGCAGCTTAGGGGACTTAGCGGCCTACGAGCAGTACTTC
CASSLGDLAAYEQYF
>TRBJ2-4|.|TRBV18|TRBD2
TGTGCCAGCTCGCTAGCGGGCGAAAACATTCAGTACTTC
CASSLAGENIQYF
>TRBJ1-5|.|TRBV28|.
TGTGCCAGCAGTTTAATCTCAGGGGGCAATCAGCCCCAGCATTTT
CASSLISGGNQPQHF
>TRBJ1-5|.|TRBV5-3|.
TGTGCCAGAAGCTTGCGGGCTAAGGAGGGAAAGCCTTATAGCAATCAGCCCCAGCATTTT
CARSLRAKEGKPYSNQPQHF